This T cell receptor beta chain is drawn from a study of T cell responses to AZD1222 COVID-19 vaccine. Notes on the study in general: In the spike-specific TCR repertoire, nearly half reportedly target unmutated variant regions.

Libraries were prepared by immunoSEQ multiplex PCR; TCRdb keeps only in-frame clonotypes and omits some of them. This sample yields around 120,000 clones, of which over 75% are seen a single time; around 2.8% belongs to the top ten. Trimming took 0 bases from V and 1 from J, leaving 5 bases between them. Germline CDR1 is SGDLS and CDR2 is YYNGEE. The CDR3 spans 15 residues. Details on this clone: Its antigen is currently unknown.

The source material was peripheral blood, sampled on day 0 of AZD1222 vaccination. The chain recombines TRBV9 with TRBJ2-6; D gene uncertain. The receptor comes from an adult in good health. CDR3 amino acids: CASSVVVSGANVLTF. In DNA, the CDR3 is TGTGCCAGCAGCGTAGTGGTATCTGGGGCCAACGTCCTGACTTTC.